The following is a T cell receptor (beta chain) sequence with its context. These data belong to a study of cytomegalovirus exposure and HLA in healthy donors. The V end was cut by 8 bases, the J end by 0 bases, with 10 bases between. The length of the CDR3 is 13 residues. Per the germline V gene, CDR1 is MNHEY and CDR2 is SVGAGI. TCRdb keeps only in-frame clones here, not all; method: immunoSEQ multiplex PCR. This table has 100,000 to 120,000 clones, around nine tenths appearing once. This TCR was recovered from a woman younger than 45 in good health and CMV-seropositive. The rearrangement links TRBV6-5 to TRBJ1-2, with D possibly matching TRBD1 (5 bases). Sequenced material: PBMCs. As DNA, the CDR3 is TGTGCCAGCGGCCTGACAGCTAACTATGGCTACACCTTC. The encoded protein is CASGLTANYGYTF.